A selection of T cell receptor beta chains follows, all from one sample in a study of T cells expressing NK-cell markers. For each CDR3 protein, TCRdb gives one entry from its re-call of the 5' RACE reads, without DNA. This table holds 200,000 to 300,000 distinct CDR3 sequences. Sequenced input: blood T cells: a sorted CD56 or NKG2C T cell subset, CD4+ or CD8+ T cells, or bulk PBMC T cells (not recorded which). The receptors stem from a man between 18 and 29 years old in good health. Both conserved end residues are part of each CDR3.

j_gene,v_gene,CDR3aa
TRBJ2-7,TRBV6-4,CASSDSRKVHEQYF
TRBJ2-1,TRBV15,CATRRERNEQFF
TRBJ2-3,TRBV4-2,CASSQEERGRGYTDTQYF
TRBJ2-7,TRBV19,CASSLAGGPYEQYF
TRBJ2-1,TRBV9,CASSVGPASGSSNEQFF
TRBJ2-5,TRBV2,CASRSGRYSGETQYF
TRBJ2-1,TRBV29-1,CSVGDRGRGEQFF
TRBJ2-3,TRBV11-2,CASSPRSSLPQYF
TRBJ2-1,TRBV20-1,CSARAPGLAGTSGNEQFF
TRBJ1-6,TRBV7-2,CASSVRRSNSPLHF
TRBJ1-1,TRBV10-3,CAISVQGRGTEAFF
TRBJ2-3,TRBV5-1,CASSSTGASTDTQYF
TRBJ2-5,TRBV7-2,CASSSRREGTQYF
TRBJ2-5,TRBV2,CASSMGGPKVQETQYF
TRBJ2-1,TRBV5-8,CASSLGASGSLNEQFF
TRBJ1-2,TRBV20-1,CSARGGIPRFDGYTF
TRBJ2-7,TRBV12-3/TRBV12-4,CASSVRLAGVGQYF
TRBJ2-1,TRBV18,CASSPTLSGEQFF
TRBJ1-5,TRBV20-1,CSASLGTGSNQPQHF
TRBJ2-3,TRBV7-2,CASSLQGSTDTQYF
TRBJ1-4,TRBV7-6,CASSSEIRTGREKLFF
TRBJ2-1,TRBV4-1,CASSQPTSGRSNEQFF
TRBJ2-7,TRBV7-9,CAGSSGGGYEQYF
TRBJ2-2,TRBV5-1,CASSFGAGGHTGELFF
TRBJ1-5,TRBV6-4,CASSDPRQVKSNQPQHF
TRBJ2-1,TRBV20-1,CSARDFAGRYDEQFF
TRBJ2-1,TRBV6-1,CASRGKRRYHEQFF
TRBJ2-3,TRBV29-1,CSQAGETDTQYF
TRBJ2-7,TRBV5-4,CASRAWGGRNTEQYF
TRBJ2-6,TRBV20-1,CSAASGANVLTF
TRBJ2-7,TRBV9,CASSVNAGGLREQYF
TRBJ2-4,TRBV20-1,CSASRAVDIQYF
TRBJ2-1,TRBV5-1,CASSTGTPYNEQFF
TRBJ2-1,TRBV12-3/TRBV12-4,CASSLLLRESFF
TRBJ2-2,TRBV30,CAWSSPGGRFGGELFF
TRBJ2-2,TRBV12-3/TRBV12-4,CATWGDRGTGELFF
TRBJ2-3,TRBV30,CAWSPGTGTFSGRIDTQYF
TRBJ2-1,TRBV20-1,CSARRSGRAVNEQFF
TRBJ1-3,TRBV6-5,CASSYSRRSGNTIYF
TRBJ1-2,TRBV6-6,CASSYIEGGYTF
TRBJ2-1,TRBV24-1,CATSMKRGAGGPSEQFF
TRBJ2-5,TRBV12-5,CASGLGTSGSEETQYF
TRBJ2-3,TRBV5-1,CASSLEGQGTTDTQYF
TRBJ1-2,TRBV7-9,CASSLSASDYGYTF
TRBJ1-3,TRBV19,CASTPQGYSGNTIYF
TRBJ2-3,TRBV20-1,CSARPFSGKTDTQYF
TRBJ1-1,TRBV30,CAWSVLSGVRLGNTEAFF
TRBJ1-5,TRBV13,CASSLGTGSQPQHF
TRBJ2-7,TRBV7-8,CASSTGGGEQYF
TRBJ2-3,TRBV4-2,CASSTRPGLAGADTQYF
TRBJ2-2,TRBV4-3,CASSQVLAGGGNTGELFF
TRBJ2-3,TRBV10-3,CAISEYVRGGTDTQYF
TRBJ2-5,TRBV7-2,CASSLARTEETQYF